This T cell receptor (beta chain) is from a study of shared T cell receptors in the human thymus. The assay was immunoSEQ multiplex PCR, and TCRdb's table has in-frame clones only and misses some. The sample records hundreds of thousands of clones, roughly 88% being singletons. The germline V and J ends were trimmed by 2 bases and 3 bases, with 7 bases remaining between them. CDR3 length: 13 amino acids. Germline CDR1 and CDR2: GTSNPN and SVGIG (reference sequence). A further study also used this sample, focusing on human thymus T cells. According to that study: Finnish infants who were healthy and having corrective surgery for congenital heart defects made up the donors. Both thymic and peripheral blood repertoires showed apparently biased V and J usage.

The sequenced material came from thymocytes. The sequence derives from a boy under two years old with a congenital heart defect. V and J are TRBV30 and TRBJ2-2; no clear D. The CDR3 DNA follows: TGTGCCTGGAGTCTAGACGACACCGGGGAGCTGTTTTTT. It codes for CAWSLDDTGELFF. The complete variable domain, with remaining parts taken from reference TRBV30 and TRBJ2-2, reads SQTIHQWPATLVQPVGSPLSLECTVEGTSNPNLYWYRQAAGRGLQLLFYSVGIGQISSEVPQNLSASRPQDRQFILSSKKLLLSDSGFYLCAWSLDDTGELFFGEGSRLTVL.